This T cell receptor beta chain was sequenced for a study of blood T cell repertoires in COVID-19. Whole-study context: From T cells, B-cell-depleted T cells, or PBMCs came the material, which was cDNA or gDNA.

In the source study's methods: Quantification of nucleated cells was approximated via reference gene primer amplification. Method: immunoSEQ multiplex PCR; TCRdb's copy keeps in-frame clones and lacks some. D and trimming come from the DNA, and the V and J calls and clone size come from that table. Counted here are 200,000 to 250,000 clones, around 86% occurring once; the ten biggest clones make up more than 6.5%. The CDR3 runs 16 residues. The V gene lost 6 bases and the J gene lost 5 bases, with 22 bases spanning the gap. In germline, CDR1 is SGHNT, CDR2 YENEEA. The receptor's source is an older woman with active or convalescent COVID-19. J is TRBJ2-5 and V is TRBV11-3, with D possibly matching TRBD1 (5 bases). Source material: peripheral blood. This CDR3 is CASSSPPRTPWETQYF. CDR3 bases: TGTGCCAGCAGTTCTCCCCCTAGGACACCCTGGGAGACCCAGTACTTC.